The TCR beta chain under discussion was sequenced for a study of blood T cells in healthy people across ages. Isolating PBMCs gave at least 6.5 million of these cells per sample. The trim removed 8 bases at V and 2 bases at J, leaving 8 bases unmatched. The germline CDR1 and CDR2 sequences are DFQATT and SNEGSKA (reference sequence). This CDR3 comprises 13 residues. Next came a second PCR, run for about 7 to 12 cycles, which used a sample-barcoded 5' primer along with a J-beta primer mix. Through a template-switch adaptor with 12 random nucleotides, each cDNA molecule received a tag. TCRdb redid the calling of the 5' RACE reads with MiXCR, one entry per CDR3 protein. The data show more than 1,400,000 distinct CDR3 sequences, roughly 40% seen once. The study, taken as a whole, reports: As naive T cell percentage varied, TCR beta diversity correlated strongly with it. It was not possible, with unsorted PBMCs, to conclusively compare naive and antigen-experienced cells.

Points on this clonotype: Antigen specificity is unknown.

The rearrangement uses TRBV20-1 and TRBJ2-7; 8 nucleotides align to TRBD2. The source is a young woman in good health. Sequencing used blood. CDR3 residues: CSCHGGDTYEQYF. The CDR3 DNA reads as TGCAGTTGCCACGGGGGGGACACCTACGAGCAGTACTTC.